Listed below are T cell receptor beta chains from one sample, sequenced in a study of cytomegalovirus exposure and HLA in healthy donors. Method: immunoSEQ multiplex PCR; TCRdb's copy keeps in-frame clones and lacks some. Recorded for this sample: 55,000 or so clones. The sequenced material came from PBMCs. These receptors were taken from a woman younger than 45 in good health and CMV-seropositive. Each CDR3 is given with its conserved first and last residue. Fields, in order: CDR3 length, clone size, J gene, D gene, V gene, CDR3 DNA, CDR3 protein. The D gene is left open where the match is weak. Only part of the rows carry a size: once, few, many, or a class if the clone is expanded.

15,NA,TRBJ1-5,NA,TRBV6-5,TGTGCCACTTCTCGCGGGGGCTTTCGCAATCAGCCCCAGCATTTT,CATSRGGFRNQPQHF
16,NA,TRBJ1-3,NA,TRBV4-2,TGTGCCAGCAGTCCCGGGGGATCAGGGTCTGGAAACACCATATATTTT,CASSPGGSGSGNTIYF
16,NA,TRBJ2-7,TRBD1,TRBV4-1,TGCGCCAGCAGCCAAGATCCCGGACAGGGGGCCTTGGAGCAGTACTTC,CASSQDPGQGALEQYF
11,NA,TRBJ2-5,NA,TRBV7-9,TGTGCCAGCGGGCCCGGAGAGACCCAGTACTTC,CASGPGETQYF
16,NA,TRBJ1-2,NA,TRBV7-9,TGTGCCAGCAGCCACCATATCGATTCGGGGTTTTATGGCTACACCTTC,CASSHHIDSGFYGYTF
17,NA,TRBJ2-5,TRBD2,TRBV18,TGTGCCAGCTCCCCCACGGTAGGCGGGAGGATCCAAGAGACCCAGTACTTC,CASSPTVGGRIQETQYF
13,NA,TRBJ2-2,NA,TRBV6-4,TGTGCCAGCAGTGAAGGGGAAACCGGGGAGCTGTTTTTT,CASSEGETGELFF
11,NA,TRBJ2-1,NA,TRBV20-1,TGCAGTGCTAGAGCTAACAATGAGCAGTTCTTC,CSARANNEQFF
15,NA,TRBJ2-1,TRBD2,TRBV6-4,TGTGCCAGCAGTTTGACTAGCAGCTCCTACAATGAGCAGTTCTTC,CASSLTSSSYNEQFF
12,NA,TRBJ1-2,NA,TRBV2,TGTGCCGCAGGAGGCTTACCCCCTGGCTACACCTTC,CAAGGLPPGYTF
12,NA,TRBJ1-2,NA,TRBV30,TGTGCCCGCATCGAGGGTGACTATGGCTACACCTTC,CARIEGDYGYTF
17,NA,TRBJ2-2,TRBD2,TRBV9,TGTGCCAGCAGCCCCGGGACTAGCGGGGGGACACCCGGGGAGCTGTTTTTT,CASSPGTSGGTPGELFF
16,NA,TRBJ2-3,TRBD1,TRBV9,TGTGCCAGCAGCGTGGGGGGACAGGCTAGCACAGATACGCAGTATTTT,CASSVGGQASTDTQYF
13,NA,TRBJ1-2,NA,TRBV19,TGTGCCAGTAGTATAGGTCGTGTCTATGGCTACACCTTC,CASSIGRVYGYTF
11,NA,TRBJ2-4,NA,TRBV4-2,TGTGCCAGAAGCCCCGGTGGCATTCAGTACTTC,CARSPGGIQYF
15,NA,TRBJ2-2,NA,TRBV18,TGTGCCAGCTCACCACCGCTAAAGAACACCGGGGAGCTGTTTTTT,CASSPPLKNTGELFF
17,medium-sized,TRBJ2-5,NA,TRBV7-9,TGTGCCAGCAGCCCTTCAGGGTCTGCCGGGTCTCGGGAGACCCAGTACTTC,CASSPSGSAGSRETQYF
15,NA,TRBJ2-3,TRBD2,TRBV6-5,TGTGCCAGCAGTTACTCGCGGGGGAGCACAGATACGCAGTATTTT,CASSYSRGSTDTQYF
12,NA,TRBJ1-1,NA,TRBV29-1,TGCAGCGGAGGGGGTGCCAACACTGAAGCTTTCTTT,CSGGGANTEAFF
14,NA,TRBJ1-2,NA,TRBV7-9,TGTGCCAGCAGCTTAGTAACAGGGTATGAAGGCTACACCTTC,CASSLVTGYEGYTF
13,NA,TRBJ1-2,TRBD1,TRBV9,TGTGCCAGCAGCCCGGGACAGTACTATGGCTACACCTTC,CASSPGQYYGYTF
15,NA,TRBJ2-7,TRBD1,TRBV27,TGTGCCAGCAGTTCAAGACAGGGCTTCTCCTACGAGCAGTACTTC,CASSSRQGFSYEQYF
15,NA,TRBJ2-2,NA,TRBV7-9,TGTGCCAGCAGCCTTTGGACAGTCCACACCGGGGAGCTGTTTTTT,CASSLWTVHTGELFF
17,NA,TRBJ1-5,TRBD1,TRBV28,TGTGCCAGCAGTCCCGGGACAGGGGGCGGGAGCAATCAGCCCCAGCATTTT,CASSPGTGGGSNQPQHF
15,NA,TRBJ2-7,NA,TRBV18,TGTGCCAGCTCACCACGCCAGGCTTGGTCCTACGAGCAGTACTTC,CASSPRQAWSYEQYF
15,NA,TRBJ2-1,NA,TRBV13,TGTGCCAGCAGCTCCCGACAGGAGTGGTGGAATGAGCAGTTCTTC,CASSSRQEWWNEQFF
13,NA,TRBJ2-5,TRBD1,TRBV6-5,TGTGCCAGCAGTAACGACAGGGATGAGAACCAGTACTTC,CASSNDRDENQYF
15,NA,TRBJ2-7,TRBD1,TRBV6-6,TGTGCCAGCAGTCGGGGACAGGGGTACGCCTACGAGCAGTACTTC,CASSRGQGYAYEQYF
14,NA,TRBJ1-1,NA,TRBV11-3,TGTGCCAGCAGCTCGCGCCGGGACACCCCTGAAGCTTTCTTT,CASSSRRDTPEAFF